These 22 T cell receptor beta chains were sequenced from one sample in a study of human T cells and chemical hapten exposure. A single record per CDR3 protein comes from TCRdb applying MiXCR to the RACE reads. The top ten clones hold roughly 2.3% of a sample with 55,000 to 75,000 distinct CDR3 sequences, 9.5% to 15% of them seen once. The time point: patch test 3, about 24 weeks after DPC sensitization. Treatment specified: therapeutic diphenylcyclopropenone sensitization with weekly scalp DPC. Sequencing was performed on whole blood, taken in connection with sensitization to the hapten diphenylcyclopropenone (DPC). These receptors all stem from a man aged 25-40 years with alopecia areata. Some clones in this sample may be carry-over from other donors' samples.

This clonotype has a count of ten or more. The CDR3 sequence is CASSPTGNTGELFF. CDR3 in DNA: TGTGCCAGCTCACCGACAGGGAACACCGGGGAGCTGTTTTTT. The J gene is TRBJ2-2, the V gene TRBV18; weak D call: TRBD1 (6 bases). The CDR3 totals 14 residues. The V and J ends lost 3 bases and 1 base respectively, with 6 bases between them. CDR1 and CDR2 (germline): KGHSH, LQKENI. Variable domain in full (rest from reference TRBV18 and TRBJ2-2): NAGVMQNPRHLVRRRGQEARLRCSPMKGHSHVYWYRQLPEEGLKFMVYLQKENIIDESGMPKERFSAEFPKEGPSILRIQQVVRGDSAAYFCASSPTGNTGELFFGEGSRLTVL.

This clonotype was observed at least ten times. The chain combines TRBV5-1 with TRBJ2-1, with 10 bases fitting TRBD1. Germline CDR1 is SGHRS and CDR2 is YFSETQ. The junction had 11 bases not matched to a gene; V was cut back by 6 bases and J by 8 bases. This CDR3 comprises 15 residues. Here the CDR3 DNA reads TGCGCCAGCACCCTGACAGGGGGCTCAGGGGATGAGCAGTTCTTC. This encodes CASTLTGGSGDEQFF.

This clonotype appeared a few times. J is TRBJ1-5 and V is TRBV18; 7 bases fit TRBD1. CDR1 and CDR2 (germline): KGHSH, LQKENI. With V trimmed by 6 bases and J by 2 bases, 7 bases remained unmatched. The CDR3 contains 15 residues. CDR3 sequence: CASSRQGQGNQPQHF. The CDR3 DNA is TGTGCCAGCTCCCGACAGGGTCAGGGCAATCAGCCCCAGCATTTT.

This chain joins TRBV11-2 and TRBJ1-2; a possible D gene is TRBD1 (6 bases). The CDR3 is 16 amino acids. V lost 5 bases and J lost 4, with 20 bases in between. Germline loops: CDR1 SGHAT, CDR2 FQNNGV. The DNA of the CDR3 is TGTGCCAGCAGCCCCTACAGGGCAACCCGGGGCTATGGCTACACCTTC. It specifies CASSPYRATRGYGYTF.

This clonotype was recorded a few times. The chain employs TRBV6-5 and TRBJ1-6; unclear D gene. With 3 bases removed from V and 0 bases from J, the gap between germline ends came to 12 bases. The CDR3 consists of 17 residues. From germline, CDR1 is MNHEY and CDR2 SVGAGI. CDR3 bases: TGTGCCAGCAGTTATTACAGCAGTAGCTCCTATAATTCACCCCTCCACTTT. It encodes CASSYYSSSSYNSPLHF.

V is TRBV28 and J is TRBJ1-2, with TRBD1 as a possible D gene (6 bases). CDR1 and CDR2 (germline): MDHEN, SYDVKM. The CDR3 runs to 16 residues. V was clipped by 5 bases and J by 4 bases, with 20 bases between them. CDR3 loop: CASSIPLGGLGYGYTF. The CDR3 DNA reads as TGTGCCAGCAGTATCCCCCTCGGGGGGCTCGGCTATGGCTACACCTTC.

J is TRBJ1-1 and V is TRBV20-1; maybe TRBD1 (6 bases). Deletions cut 4 bases from V and 6 bases from J, with 18 bases between. CDR3 size: 14 residues. Germline values: CDR1 DFQATT, CDR2 SNEGSKA (reference sequence). The CDR3 DNA sequence: TGCAGTGCTATTCGGACAGCCCAGGTTGCTGAAGCTTTCTTT. Amino acids: CSAIRTAQVAEAFF.

This clonotype turned up a few times. The chain carries TRBV5-4 and TRBJ2-3; 10 nucleotides align to TRBD2. V lost 1 base and J lost 7; bases outside the gene matches: 15. The CDR3 sequence is 18 residues long. Germline V gene data show CDR1 as SGHNT and CDR2 as YYREEE (reference sequence). CDR3 in amino acids: CASSLRGAGGQLGNTQYF. The CDR3 region has the DNA TGTGCCAGCAGCTTGAGGGGAGCGGGGGGGCAGTTGGGAAATACGCAGTATTTT.

This clonotype appeared many times. One end of the junction does not line up with germline, which may come from a read error. This rearrangement joins TRBV7-7 to TRBJ2-5; 14 nucleotides agree with TRBD2. The germline CDR1 and CDR2 sequences are SSHAT and FNYEAQ (reference sequence). The CDR3 runs to 15 residues. Written as DNA, the CDR3 is TGTGCTAGCAGCCCGGGACTAGCGGGGGAAGAGACCCAGTACTTC. As protein: CASSPGLAGEETQYF.

This clonotype has more than one count but fewer than ten. V is TRBV7-2 and J is TRBJ1-1, with D possibly being TRBD1 (5 bases). The CDR3 has 15 amino acids. The germline V gene has CDR1 SGHTA and CDR2 FQGNSA. Trimming took 5 bases from V and 0 from J, leaving 13 bases between them. This CDR3 is CASSVDAGLNTEAFF. CDR3 nucleotide sequence: TGTGCCAGCAGCGTAGATGCGGGACTGAACACTGAAGCTTTCTTT.

This clonotype appeared many times. The J gene is TRBJ1-6, the V gene TRBV6-5; D is unresolved. This CDR3 has 15 amino acids. Per the germline V gene, CDR1 is MNHEY and CDR2 is SVGAGI. Deletions cut 5 bases from V and 10 bases from J, with 18 bases between. The CDR3 DNA sequence: TGTGCCAGCAGTCTCGTGGCTTCTGGGGAATCACCCCTCCACTTT. It translates to CASSLVASGESPLHF.

This clonotype was counted a few times. The rearrangement links TRBV7-2 to TRBJ1-6, with D perhaps matching TRBD1 (6 bases). CDR1 SGHTA and CDR2 FQGNSA come from the germline V gene. Trimming cost V 7 bases and J 10 bases, with 17 bases left between them. The CDR3 loop spans 14 amino acids. CDR3 coding DNA: TGTGCCAGCACTTTCTCCGGGACAAGATCACCCCTCCACTTT. This codes for CASTFSGTRSPLHF.

This clonotype has a handful of counts. The chain uses TRBV5-4 and TRBJ2-1; 9 bases are shared with TRBD2. The CDR3 has 15 amino acids. Germline CDR1 and CDR2: SGHNT and YYREEE (reference sequence). The V and J ends lost 2 bases and 7 bases, in that order; junction bases with no gene match: 7. The CDR3 DNA reads TGTGCCAGCAGCTTATGGCGGGGGGGCCGAAATGAGCAGTTCTTC. Protein: CASSLWRGGRNEQFF.

This clonotype was detected only a few times. The J gene is TRBJ1-4, the V gene TRBV6-5; D not certain. The CDR3 has 15 amino acids. Germline V lookup: CDR1 MNHEY, CDR2 SVGAGI. With 7 bases removed from V and 3 bases from J, the gap between germline ends came to 15 bases. CDR3 sequence reads: CASNTRRESNEKLFF. CDR3 bases: TGTGCCAGCAATACGCGGCGGGAGTCTAATGAAAAACTGTTTTTT.

This clonotype was detected a few times. V usage is TRBV7-2 and J usage is TRBJ1-6; unclear D gene. Per the germline V gene, CDR1 is SGHTA and CDR2 is FQGNSA. The CDR3 is made up of 14 amino acids. Trimming took off 4 bases at V and 5 bases at J, with 9 bases between the two ends. The CDR3 is CASSSGMDNSPLHF. For the CDR3, the DNA is TGTGCCAGCAGCTCGGGAATGGATAATTCACCCCTCCACTTT.

This chain joins TRBV6-5 and TRBJ2-2; D remains unclear. This CDR3 has 13 residues. Germline lookup yields CDR1 MNHEY and CDR2 SVGAGI. Trimming left V 5 bases short and J 7 bases short, with 11 bases between. The CDR3 loop reads CASSTPGHGELFF. CDR3 nucleotide sequence: TGTGCCAGCAGTACTCCGGGCCACGGGGAGCTGTTTTTT.

The chain couples TRBV10-3 to TRBJ2-7; perhaps D is TRBD1 or TRBD2 (5 bases each). Germline assignment: CDR1 ENHRY and CDR2 SYGVKD. The CDR3 has 16 amino acids. V lost 4 bases, J lost 6 bases, and 22 bases lay in between. The CDR3 DNA is TGTGCCATCAGTGGGAATTATCGGGGACGTTTGGGCGAGCAGTACTTC. Residues: CAISGNYRGRLGEQYF.

The chain recombines TRBV7-6 with TRBJ2-5; D is possibly TRBD1 (6 bases). The CDR3 runs to 18 residues. The germline V gene encodes CDR1 SGHVS and CDR2 FNYEAQ. V lost 2 bases, J lost 3 bases, and 22 bases lay in between. The CDR3 spells CASSLKGRGRFLEETQYF. The CDR3 bases are TGTGCCAGCAGCTTAAAGGGCAGGGGAAGGTTTCTTGAAGAGACCCAGTACTTC.

The genes are TRBV20-1 and TRBJ1-6, with a tentative D call TRBD1 (6 bases). The V end was cut by 7 bases, the J end by 9 bases, with 16 bases between. Germline V gives CDR1 DFQATT, CDR2 SNEGSKA (reference sequence). The CDR3 contains 13 residues. Here the CDR3 reads CSVNRVTGSPLHF. CDR3 nucleotides: TGCAGTGTTAACAGGGTAACAGGTTCACCCCTCCACTTT.

The CDR3 sequence: CASSEAPRGGSNQPQHF. CDR3 DNA: TGTGCCAGCAGTGAGGCCCCCAGGGGCGGGAGCAATCAGCCCCAGCATTTT. The chain employs TRBV6-1 and TRBJ1-5; TRBD1 is a possible D gene (6 bases). Germline V gives CDR1 MNHNS, CDR2 SASEGT. The CDR3 has 17 amino acids. Between the trimmed V and J ends, which lost 3 bases and 1 base, there was a span of 16 bases.

This clonotype was counted at least ten times. The rearrangement uses TRBV11-2 and TRBJ2-7; D is possibly TRBD1 (6 bases). The CDR3 loop spans 17 amino acids. Trimming left V 5 bases short and J 0 bases short, with 20 bases between. Germline V gene data show CDR1 as SGHAT and CDR2 as FQNNGV. CDR3 bases: TGTGCCAGCAGCGGCCTGAGGGGACACCAGAGCTCCTACGAGCAGTACTTC. It encodes CASSGLRGHQSSYEQYF.

On this clonotype: A single base separates this from a much larger clone, so it may be a read error. The J gene is TRBJ1-1, the V gene TRBV3-1; no reliable D call. The germline gives CDR1 LGHDT, CDR2 YNNKEL (reference sequence). The CDR3 contains 16 residues. The CDR3: CANSHLVGLMNTEAFF. CDR3 bases: TGTGCCAACAGCCACCTGGTGGGCTTAATGAACACTGAAGCTTTCTTT. The entire variable domain, with the rest obtained from reference TRBV3-1 and TRBJ1-1, is as follows: DTAVSQTPKYLVTQMGNDKSIKCEQNLGHDTMYWYKQDSKKFLKIMFSYNNKELIINETVPNRFSPKSPDKAHLNLHINSLELGDSAVYFCANSHLVGLMNTEAFFGQGTRLTVV.